A selection of T cell receptor beta chains follows, all from one sample in a study of response to subunit inactivated influenza vaccine. TCRdb processed the RT-PCR reads anew with MiXCR; each CDR3 protein has one entry. The top ten hold approximately 1.9% of the sample, which has fewer than 550,000 distinct CDR3 sequences, over 25% seen once. Sequences were derived from CD4+ T cells sorted from PBMCs, sampled more than 4 days after vaccination. The receptors were sampled from a man aged 50-60 years who received an inactivated influenza vaccine. CDR3s include the opening cysteine and the closing phenylalanine or tryptophan. The D gene is left open where the match is weak. Clone size is stated in some rows and not others, as once, few, many or a class when expanded.

j_call d_call v_call clone_size cdr3_nt cdr3_aa
TRBJ1-5 TRBD1 TRBV15 - TGTGCCACCAGCAGAATGACCGGGACAGTTGTGGGCAATCAGCCCCAGCATTTT CATSRMTGTVVGNQPQHF
TRBJ2-1 TRBD2 TRBV20-1 few TGCAGTGCTAGCGGGAGGGCCAGAAATGAGCAGTTCTTC CSASGRARNEQFF
TRBJ1-2 - TRBV3-1 - TGTGCCAGCAGCCAAGGCGTAAACTATGGCTACACCTTC CASSQGVNYGYTF
TRBJ1-1 - TRBV10-3 few TGTGCCACCAATAACCGGGACACCATTAACACTGAAGCTTTCTTT CATNNRDTINTEAFF
TRBJ2-1 TRBD2 TRBV12-3/TRBV12-4 few TGTGCCAGCAGTTTAGCAGCGGGGGGGCGGGGTGAGCAGTTCTTC CASSLAAGGRGEQFF
TRBJ2-5 - TRBV6-5 few TGTGCCAGCAGTTACTGGGGCAGGATGGCGCAAGAGACCCAGTACTTC CASSYWGRMAQETQYF
TRBJ2-7 - TRBV4-2 few TGTGCCAGCAGCCAAGGTTCGCAGGGGTCATACGAGCAGTACTTC CASSQGSQGSYEQYF
TRBJ2-3 - TRBV20-1 once TGCAGTGCTAGAGACCCCGGAGGGCGTGGGACGCAGTATTTT CSARDPGGRGTQYF
TRBJ2-3 - TRBV3-1 - TGTGCCAGCAGCCAAGGCTGGAGCTGTTATTTT CASSQGWSCYF
TRBJ2-7 TRBD2 TRBV20-1 - TGCAGTGCTAGAGATGGGGCGGGAGTCTGGTACGAGCAGTACTTC CSARDGAGVWYEQYF
TRBJ1-2 - TRBV7-9 few TGTGCCAGCAGCTTAGCCAGGGACGGTGGCTACACCTTC CASSLARDGGYTF
TRBJ1-4 - TRBV12-3/TRBV12-4 few TGTGCCAGCAGTTTATTAGCAACTAATGAAAAACTGTTTTTT CASSLLATNEKLFF
TRBJ2-1 TRBD2 TRBV9 few TGTGCCAGCAGCGACCTAGCGGCCTCTGGGAATGAGCAGTTCTTC CASSDLAASGNEQFF
TRBJ2-1 TRBD2 TRBV5-1 - TGCGCCAGCAGTGACGGACTAGCGGGTTATGAGCAGTTCTTC CASSDGLAGYEQFF
TRBJ1-2 - TRBV2 - TGTGCCAGCAGTGGCGAAGGGAGAGGTGTCTACACCTTC CASSGEGRGVYTF
TRBJ2-5 - TRBV5-1 - TGCGCCAGCACCCCGACTAGTGGAGAGACCCAGTACTTC CASTPTSGETQYF
TRBJ2-7 TRBD2 TRBV6-5 - TGTGGGGCGGGAGTAGGCTACGAGCAGTACTTC CGAGVGYEQYF
TRBJ2-1 - TRBV7-2 few TGTGCCAGCAGCCTCGCCCGGGACACAAATTACAATGAGCAGTTCTTC CASSLARDTNYNEQFF
TRBJ2-1 - TRBV2 few TGTGCCAGCAGTCCGCGACTAGTTTTCTATGAGCAGTTCTTC CASSPRLVFYEQFF
TRBJ2-1 TRBD2 TRBV7-2 - TGTGCCAGCAGCCCCCCCGGGGGGGGGTTTAATGAGCAGTTCTTC CASSPPGGGFNEQFF
TRBJ2-7 TRBD1 TRBV29-1 - TGCAGCGCCAGGGGGACAGCGATGTCCTACGAGCAGTACTTC CSARGTAMSYEQYF
TRBJ2-1 TRBD2 TRBV20-1 - TGCAGTGCTAGTACTAGCGGGAGCAATGAGCAGTTCTTC CSASTSGSNEQFF
TRBJ2-3 - TRBV20-1 few TGCAGTGCTAGCAGTCCCTTTGGCGGCACAGATACGCAGTATTTT CSASSPFGGTDTQYF
TRBJ2-7 TRBD2 TRBV3-1 - TGTGCCAGCAGCCCCGTTACTAGCGGGAGTGGCAGGGAGCAGTACTTC CASSPVTSGSGREQYF
TRBJ2-7 TRBD1 TRBV18 - TGTGCCAGCTCACCACAGGACAGGGGAAGGGAGCAGTACTTC CASSPQDRGREQYF
TRBJ1-1 - TRBV9 few TGTGCCAGCAGCGCGTTCGGTGGCACTGAAGCTTTCTTT CASSAFGGTEAFF
TRBJ2-3 - TRBV5-1 few TGCGCCAGCAGCTTGGCCGGAATGGGCAGATTCCTCACAGATACGCAGTATTTT CASSLAGMGRFLTDTQYF
TRBJ1-2 - TRBV29-1 - TGCAGCGTTGAGCGGAGTTATGGCTACACCTTC CSVERSYGYTF
TRBJ1-1 TRBD1 TRBV18 few TGTGCCAGCTCACCGGACAGGGTGGGGAACACTGAAGCTTTCTTT CASSPDRVGNTEAFF
TRBJ1-1 TRBD1 TRBV10-3 - TGTGCCATCAATAGGGACAGAACCATGAACACTGAAGCTTTCTTT CAINRDRTMNTEAFF
TRBJ1-6 TRBD1 TRBV14 - TGTGCCAGCAGCCACCTTCGCGGGACAGGTCGCAACCCCCTCCACTTT CASSHLRGTGRNPLHF
TRBJ2-1 - TRBV4-3 - TGCGCCAGCAGCCCCCGGGCCGTAAGTGAGCAGTTCTTC CASSPRAVSEQFF
TRBJ1-1 TRBD1 TRBV12-3/TRBV12-4 few TGTGCCAGCAGCCACCGGGACAGGGGTCCTGAAGCTTTCTTT CASSHRDRGPEAFF
TRBJ1-3 TRBD1 TRBV7-9 - TGTGCCAGCAGCACACACAGGGGCTCTGGAAACACCATATATTTT CASSTHRGSGNTIYF
TRBJ2-2 TRBD1 TRBV4-2 once TGTGCCAGCAGCCAACAGGGGGCTTTCACCGGGGAGCTGTTTTTT CASSQQGAFTGELFF
TRBJ1-5 TRBD1 TRBV29-1 - TGCAGCTCCTGGACAGGAATTAGCAATCAGCCCCAGCATTTT CSSWTGISNQPQHF
TRBJ2-1 - TRBV7-6 - TGTGCCAGCAGCCCATCCCGGGGGTCCTACAATGAGCAGTTCTTC CASSPSRGSYNEQFF
TRBJ2-7 - TRBV4-3 many TGCGCCAGCAGCCAACGAAGGGAAGGAAACTACGAGCAGTACTTC CASSQRREGNYEQYF
TRBJ2-1 TRBD2 TRBV20-1 few TGCAGTGCTTGGACTAGCGGGAGAAGAAATGAGCAGTTCTTC CSAWTSGRRNEQFF
TRBJ2-3 TRBD2 TRBV6-1 few TGTGCCAGCAGTCCGAGCGGGGGGCCGGGGGGCACAGATACGCAGTATTTT CASSPSGGPGGTDTQYF
TRBJ2-7 - TRBV5-1 - TGCGCCAGCAGCTTGGCTCCGGGAGTGCACGAGCAGTACTTC CASSLAPGVHEQYF
TRBJ1-6 TRBD1 TRBV12-3/TRBV12-4 few TGTGCCAGCAGTCCCGGGACAGGGGGCGCGGGTTCACCCCTCCACTTT CASSPGTGGAGSPLHF
TRBJ1-2 - TRBV30 few TGTGCCTGGAGTCTCCATAACTATGGCTACACCTTC CAWSLHNYGYTF
TRBJ2-2 - TRBV7-9 few TGTGCCAGCAGCTTCGCGACAGGGAACACCGGGGAGCTGTTTTTT CASSFATGNTGELFF
TRBJ2-5 - TRBV12-3/TRBV12-4 few TGTGCCAGCAGTTTAGCGGCGGGGGCGGGATGGAGGGACCAGTACTTC CASSLAAGAGWRDQYF
TRBJ2-1 TRBD2 TRBV7-3 few TGTGCCAGCAGCACCGGGCGGCTAGCGGAGTCCCAGTTCTTC CASSTGRLAESQFF
TRBJ1-5 - TRBV6-1 many TGTGCCAGCAGCCTCGATGGGAGCAATCAGCCCCAGCATTTT CASSLDGSNQPQHF
TRBJ2-7 - TRBV6-1 - TGTGCCAGCAGTGAATCCGCGCACGAGCAGTACTTC CASSESAHEQYF
TRBJ2-2 - TRBV4-3 few TGCGCCAGCAGCCAAGATCCGGCCACCGGGGAGCTGTTTTTT CASSQDPATGELFF
TRBJ2-7 - TRBV12-3/TRBV12-4 - TGTGCCAGCCGCCCCCTGAGGGGTGGAGAGCAGTACTTC CASRPLRGGEQYF
TRBJ1-2 - TRBV10-3 few TGTGCCATCGCGTCCGGGACGGACTATGGCTACATCTTC CAIASGTDYGYIF
TRBJ2-2 - TRBV3-1 few TGTGCCAGCAGCCAACTTTTTGGCGGGGAGCTGTTTTTT CASSQLFGGELFF
TRBJ2-3 - TRBV24-1 once TGTGCCACCAGTGATTCCGGGGGCACAGATACGCAGTATTTT CATSDSGGTDTQYF